This entry lists 22 T cell receptor beta chains sequenced from one sample in a study of blood T cell repertoires in COVID-19. Here immunoSEQ multiplex PCR was the method, and the copy in TCRdb shows in-frame clones only, minus some. The data hold hundreds of thousands of clones, with 82% observed a single time. The specimen sequenced was peripheral blood. Receptors originate from a woman older than 75 with acute or convalescent COVID-19.

This chain connects TRBV6-5 to TRBJ2-7; 10 nucleotides match TRBD1. Germline V gene lookup returns CDR1 MNHEY and CDR2 SVGAGI. Trimming removed 6 bases from V and 4 bases from J; junction bases left unmatched: 6. This CDR3 is built from 14 residues. The DNA of the CDR3 is TGTGCCAGCAGAACTGGACAGGGGGAATACGAGCAGTACTTC. This gives the protein CASRTGQGEYEQYF.

The chain is built from TRBV20-1 and TRBJ2-7; D unclear. The CDR3 is made up of 11 amino acids. Germline CDR1 and CDR2: DFQATT and SNEGSKA (reference sequence). Deletions cut 5 bases from V and 6 bases from J, with 11 bases between. The CDR3 coding sequence is TGCAGTGCTGCACGGGTGGTCGAGCAGTACTTC. Protein product: CSAARVVEQYF.

The chain combines TRBV6-1 with TRBJ2-1; D gene uncertain. Germline V gene sequence: CDR1 MNHNS, CDR2 SASEGT. CDR3 size: 11 residues. V shed 2 bases and J shed 9 bases, with 5 bases lying between them. The DNA for the CDR3 is TGTGCCAGCAGTGAATTTCGTGAGCAGTTCTTC. As protein: CASSEFREQFF.

The genes are TRBV28 and TRBJ1-3; 9 nucleotides match TRBD1. The germline CDR1 and CDR2 sequences are MDHEN and SYDVKM. The CDR3 spans 16 residues. With V trimmed by 3 bases and J by 2 bases, 5 bases remained unmatched. As DNA, the CDR3 is TGTGCCAGCAGTTTGACGACAGGGGGAACTGGAAACACCATATATTTT. Its translation is CASSLTTGGTGNTIYF.

This clone has a single count. The chain carries TRBV6-5 and TRBJ2-3; TRBD1 matches 8 bases. With V trimmed by 9 bases and J by 11 bases, 7 bases remained unmatched. The germline V gene has CDR1 MNHEY and CDR2 SVGAGI. The CDR3 runs 11 residues. This CDR3 is CASQTGGRQYF. Here the CDR3 DNA reads TGTGCCAGTCAAACAGGGGGTAGGCAGTATTTT.

V gene TRBV19 combines with J gene TRBJ2-7; 8 bases map to TRBD1. V lost 3 bases, J lost 0 bases, and 7 bases stayed unmatched. This CDR3 region has 16 residues. Germline V gene sequence: CDR1 LNHDA, CDR2 SQIVND (reference sequence). The CDR3 DNA reads as TGTGCCAGTAGTATGCAGGGGCAGGGGGCCTCCTACGAGCAGTACTTC. This encodes CASSMQGQGASYEQYF.

V and J are TRBV6-4 and TRBJ2-7; TRBD1 matches at 8 bases. This CDR3 comprises 19 residues. From germline, CDR1 is MRHNA and CDR2 SNTAGT. V lost 0 bases and J lost 1; bases outside the gene matches: 14. CDR3 nucleotides: TGTGCCAGCAGTGACTCCGGACAGGGTCGGAGAAGAAGGTCCTACGAGCAGTACTTC. It specifies CASSDSGQGRRRRSYEQYF.

This sequence joins TRBV7-2 and TRBJ2-3, with 12 bases lining up with TRBD2. The CDR3 runs 17 residues. The V gene's germline CDR1 is SGHTA and CDR2 FQGNSA. Losses at the gene ends were 1 base for V and 5 bases for J; bases not matched to a gene: 7. CDR3 sequence (DNA): TGTGCCAGCAGCTTAGGCCCTAGCGGGGGGGCCCAAGATACGCAGTATTTT. This translates into CASSLGPSGGAQDTQYF.

There are a few counts of this clone. V is TRBV7-2 and J is TRBJ1-2, with TRBD1 as a possible D gene (6 bases). In germline, CDR1 is SGHTA, CDR2 FQGNSA. V was cut by 2 bases and J by 8 bases, with 9 bases left in between. This CDR3 spans 12 amino acids. CDR3 in DNA: TGTGCCAGCAGCTTATCACAGGGAGGCTACACCTTC. This encodes CASSLSQGGYTF.

The J gene is TRBJ2-3, the V gene TRBV28, with D tentatively TRBD1 (5 bases). Trimming took off 5 bases at V and 6 bases at J, with 6 bases between the two ends. CDR1 is MDHEN, CDR2 SYDVKM, per germline. This CDR3 comprises 11 residues. The chain's CDR3 is CASSHRDTQYF. In DNA form, the CDR3 reads TGTGCCAGCAGTCACAGGGATACGCAGTATTTT. Complete variable domain (other parts from reference TRBV28 and TRBJ2-3): DVKVTQSSRYLVKRTGEKVFLECVQDMDHENMFWYRQDPGLGLRLIYFSYDVKMKEKGDIPEGYSVSREKKERFSLILESASTNQTSMYLCASSHRDTQYFGPGTRLTVL.

V gene TRBV5-1 combines with J gene TRBJ1-1; D is uncertain. CDR1 and CDR2 (germline): SGHRS, YFSETQ. The CDR3 extends over 13 amino acids. Trimming pared 4 bases from V and 3 bases from J, leaving 10 bases between. The CDR3 nucleotides read TGCGCCAGCAGCATCAGGAGGGACACTGAAGCTTTCTTT. Its translation is CASSIRRDTEAFF. The whole variable domain, filled in from reference TRBV5-1 and TRBJ1-1, reads KAGVTQTPRYLIKTRGQQVTLSCSPISGHRSVSWYQQTPGQGLQFLFEYFSETQRNKGNFPGRFSGRQFSNSRSEMNVSTLELGDSALYLCASSIRRDTEAFFGQGTRLTVV.

The chain carries TRBV7-8 and TRBJ2-1; 10 bases align to TRBD2. Losses at the gene ends were 5 bases for V and 8 bases for J; bases not matched to a gene: 9. This CDR3 region has 15 residues. Germline V gene lookup returns CDR1 SGHVS and CDR2 FQNEAQ. CDR3 residues: CASSPLAGKYHEQFF. In DNA, the CDR3 is TGTGCCAGCAGCCCACTAGCGGGAAAGTACCATGAGCAGTTCTTC.

The V call is TRBV5-4, the J call TRBJ1-2; D remains unclear. This CDR3 is 15 amino acids long. CDR1 SGHNT and CDR2 YYREEE come from the germline V gene (reference sequence). V was pared by 0 bases and J by 4 bases, with 13 bases between. The CDR3 coding sequence is TGTGCCAGCAGCTTGGAATCCATGGCTGGCTATGGCTACACCTTC. Protein: CASSLESMAGYGYTF. The full variable domain, with the rest looked up from reference TRBV5-4 and TRBJ1-2, is ETGVTQSPTHLIKTRGQQVTLRCSSQSGHNTVSWYQQALGQGPQFIFQYYREEENGRGNFPPRFSGLQFPNYSSELNVNALELDDSALYLCASSLESMAGYGYTFGSGTRLTVV.

J is TRBJ1-4 and V is TRBV27; D is uncertain. The CDR3 extends over 13 amino acids. Germline-derived CDR1 and CDR2 are MNHEY and SMNVEV (reference sequence). V lost 4 bases, J lost 7 bases, and 10 bases lay in between. The CDR3 spells CASSYRTFEKLFF. The CDR3 DNA sequence: TGTGCCAGCAGTTATCGAACATTTGAAAAACTGTTTTTT.

The chain links TRBV5-1 to TRBJ2-7; no clear D. V lost 8 bases and J lost 2, with 14 bases in between. In germline, CDR1 is SGHRS, CDR2 YFSETQ. The CDR3 is made up of 13 amino acids. The CDR3 DNA reads TGCGCCAGTTCCCGTGCAGGAACCTACGAGCAGTACTTC. Its protein is CASSRAGTYEQYF.

The chain couples TRBV4-2 to TRBJ2-4, with D unclear. V was shortened by 1 base and J by 8 bases, with 15 bases between the two germline ends. The CDR3 is 15 residues long. Germline V gives CDR1 LGHNA, CDR2 YNFKEQ. The CDR3 DNA is TGTGCCAGCAGCCAAGTGTATCCGGGTTTCGACATTCAGTACTTC. Its protein is CASSQVYPGFDIQYF.

The chain employs TRBV15 and TRBJ2-2; possible D gene TRBD2, 8 bases. The CDR3 covers 15 residues. Germline lookup yields CDR1 LNHNV and CDR2 YYDKDF (reference sequence). Trimming cost V 8 bases and J 6 bases, with 19 bases left between them. CDR3 protein: CATGRGGGGPGELFF. DNA for the CDR3: TGTGCCACCGGCCGGGGGGGAGGGGGCCCCGGGGAGCTGTTTTTT. Variable domain in full (rest from reference TRBV15 and TRBJ2-2): DAMVIQNPRYQVTQFGKPVTLSCSQTLNHNVMYWYQQKSSQAPKLLFHYYDKDFNNEADTPDNFQSRRPNTSFCFLDIRSPGLGDTAMYLCATGRGGGGPGELFFGEGSRLTVL.

The chain combines TRBV30 with TRBJ2-7; TRBD2 matches 10 bases. Losses at the gene ends were 1 base for V and 0 bases for J; bases not matched to a gene: 9. The CDR3 is 17 residues long. CDR1 is GTSNPN, CDR2 SVGIG, per germline (reference sequence). The CDR3 loop is CAWSDTRTSGHSYEQYF. CDR3 nucleotide sequence: TGTGCCTGGAGTGACACCCGGACTAGCGGCCACTCCTACGAGCAGTACTTC.

The chain couples TRBV5-1 to TRBJ1-1, with 9 bases aligning to TRBD1. Germline V lookup: CDR1 SGHRS, CDR2 YFSETQ. The CDR3 runs to 15 residues. V dropped 4 bases and J dropped 3; count of bases not matched to a gene: 7. Written as DNA, the CDR3 is TGCGCCAGCAGCGGAAGCGGACAGGGGCACACTGAAGCTTTCTTT. This translates into CASSGSGQGHTEAFF.

This rearrangement joins TRBV5-1 to TRBJ2-7; 10 positions match TRBD2. Germline V gene lookup returns CDR1 SGHRS and CDR2 YFSETQ. The CDR3 runs 15 residues. J was trimmed by 2 bases and V by 5 bases; bases with no gene match: 7. The CDR3 reads CASSSTSGPTYEQYF. CDR3 coding DNA: TGCGCCAGCAGTTCGACTAGCGGGCCAACCTACGAGCAGTACTTC.

This clone was detected a few times. This sequence joins TRBV12-5 and TRBJ1-1, with TRBD1 identical over 7 bases. After removal of 5 bases from V and 6 bases from J, the junction contained 6 bases not matched to a gene. Germline values: CDR1 LGHNT, CDR2 FRNRAP. The CDR3 has 13 residues. This CDR3 is CASGPEGAPEAFF. CDR3 nucleotides: TGTGCTAGTGGTCCGGAGGGGGCTCCTGAAGCTTTCTTT.

The table lists this clone with a count of one. The chain uses TRBV12-3 or TRBV12-4 and TRBJ1-2, with D tentatively TRBD1 (6 bases). V lost 3 bases and J lost 8, with 7 bases in between. The CDR3 runs to 11 residues. CDR3 amino acids: CASSFGQGYTF. The CDR3 coding sequence is TGTGCCAGCAGTTTTGGACAGGGCTACACCTTC.